The rows below give T cell receptor beta chains drawn from one sample of a study of T cell responses to AZD1222 COVID-19 vaccine. Profiling relied on immunoSEQ multiplex PCR, and the TCRdb table lists in-frame clones only, not all of them. There are tens of thousands of clones in the sample; 85% to 90% occur only once, and roughly 10% lies in the top ten. Sequencing was performed on peripheral blood, taken on day 0 of AZD1222 vaccination. These receptors were collected from an adult in good health. CDR3s include the opening cysteine and the closing phenylalanine or tryptophan. The D gene is left open where the match is weak. The size field is filled for only some rows; it gives once, few, many or a size class.

V	J	size	D	DNA	CDR3
TRBV15	TRBJ2-3	NA	NA	TGTGCCACCAGCATCAGGGTAGATACGCAGTATTTT	CATSIRVDTQYF
TRBV5-1	TRBJ1-2	NA	TRBD1	TGCGCCAGCAGCTCCTGGGGGACAGTCCAGGAAGCTAACTATGGCTACACCTTC	CASSSWGTVQEANYGYTF
TRBV6-4	TRBJ1-1	NA	NA	TGTGCCAGCAAGTTAGGGGGGTCGAGCACTGAAGCTTTCTTT	CASKLGGSSTEAFF
TRBV5-1	TRBJ2-3	NA	NA	TGCGCCAGCAGCTTCGAATTAGATACGCAGTATTTT	CASSFELDTQYF
TRBV9	TRBJ1-3	NA	NA	TGTGCCAGCAGCCCACGACTAGGTGGAAACACCATATATTTT	CASSPRLGGNTIYF
TRBV27	TRBJ1-5	NA	TRBD1	TGTGCCAGCAGTTTGGGGACAGGGGGCAATCAGCCCCAGCATTTT	CASSLGTGGNQPQHF
TRBV14	TRBJ2-1	NA	NA	TGTGCCAGCAGCCACCGAACGGGGGTCGGGACTTCTGTGAATGAGCAGTTCTTC	CASSHRTGVGTSVNEQFF
TRBV12-3/TRBV12-4	TRBJ2-1	NA	TRBD2	TGTGCCAGCAGTTCTAGCGGTGTTGAGCAGTTCTTC	CASSSSGVEQFF
TRBV3-1/TRBV3-2	TRBJ1-4	NA	NA	TGTGCCAGCAGCCAAACAGGGCTTACCAATGAAAAACTGTTTTTT	CASSQTGLTNEKLFF
TRBV14	TRBJ2-5	few	NA	TGTGCCAGCAGCCCGGCCGTGGTAGCCTTCACGGAGACCCAGTACTTC	CASSPAVVAFTETQYF
TRBV9	TRBJ2-1	NA	NA	TGTGCCAGCAGCCCGATGGGAGTCAATGAGCAGTTCTTC	CASSPMGVNEQFF
TRBV7-3	TRBJ2-2	NA	NA	TGTGCCAGCAGCTTAAAAGGGACCGGGGAGCTGTTTTTT	CASSLKGTGELFF
TRBV5-1	TRBJ2-7	NA	NA	TGCGCCAGCAGCTTGGCGGGCCGGGGGACCTACGAGCAGTACTTC	CASSLAGRGTYEQYF
TRBV5-4	TRBJ2-5	once	TRBD2	TGTGCCAGCAGTTCTAGCGGGAGTGTCCAAGAGACCCAGTACTTC	CASSSSGSVQETQYF
TRBV7-8	TRBJ2-2	NA	NA	TGTGCCAGCAGCCGCCGGATAGACACCGGGGAGCTGTTTTTT	CASSRRIDTGELFF
TRBV6-1	TRBJ2-2	once	NA	TGTGCCAGCAGTGAACTACAAGTCGCGAACACCGGGGAGCTGTTTTTT	CASSELQVANTGELFF
TRBV5-4	TRBJ1-4	few	NA	TGTGCCAGCAGCTTCGGGACGCTCCCGGGGAAAGAAAAACTGTTTTTT	CASSFGTLPGKEKLFF
TRBV25-1	TRBJ1-2	NA	NA	TGTGCCAGCAGTTCATGGGGTTTTGATTATGGCTACACCTTC	CASSSWGFDYGYTF
TRBV4-2	TRBJ1-1	NA	TRBD1	TGTGCCAGCAGCCAAGATCTAGGGACAGCGTTGAACACTGAAGCTTTCTTT	CASSQDLGTALNTEAFF
TRBV3-1/TRBV3-2	TRBJ2-7	NA	NA	TGTGCCAGCAGCCCCCGGACAACCTACGAGCAGTACTTC	CASSPRTTYEQYF
TRBV5-1	TRBJ2-7	NA	TRBD2	TGCGCCAGCAGCTCGGGGGGTCGGACCTACGAGCAGTACTTC	CASSSGGRTYEQYF
TRBV24-1	TRBJ2-1	NA	NA	TGTGCCACCAGTGATTCGAGGGCAGCGGAGTACAATGAGCAGTTCTTC	CATSDSRAAEYNEQFF
TRBV6-5	TRBJ2-1	once	NA	TGTGCCAGCATAAGCCGGGACTCTGAGCAGTTCTTC	CASISRDSEQFF
TRBV14	TRBJ2-5	NA	NA	TGTGCCAGCAGCCAAGATCGGGGCAGACTAGGGGAGACCCAGTACTTC	CASSQDRGRLGETQYF
TRBV6-5	TRBJ2-3	NA	TRBD2	TGTGCCAGCAGCTGGGGGGGGAGCACAGATACGCAGTATTTT	CASSWGGSTDTQYF
TRBV5-1	TRBJ1-2	NA	NA	TGCGCCAGCAGGTATATTGAGGGTGGCTACACCTTC	CASRYIEGGYTF
TRBV30	TRBJ2-7	NA	NA	TGTGCCTGGAATAAGGGGGGGCTACTCTACGAGCAGTACTTC	CAWNKGGLLYEQYF
TRBV10-1	TRBJ1-3	NA	NA	TGCGCCAGCAGGAACCTCAGCGGAAACACCATATATTTT	CASRNLSGNTIYF
TRBV30	TRBJ1-2	NA	NA	TGTGCCTGGAGTGTTGAACAGGGTTATGGCTACACCTTC	CAWSVEQGYGYTF
TRBV10-2	TRBJ2-3	NA	TRBD2	TGCGCCAGCAATGAAGCGGGGGGCCGCACAGATACGCAGTATTTT	CASNEAGGRTDTQYF
TRBV30	TRBJ1-1	NA	NA	TGTGCCTCCCAACGGGGGCTTAGTGAAGCTTTCTTT	CASQRGLSEAFF
TRBV6-1	TRBJ1-1	once	NA	TGTGCCAGCAGTGAAGCGCACAAGAACACTGAAGCTTTCTTT	CASSEAHKNTEAFF
TRBV7-9	TRBJ1-2	once	TRBD1	TGTGCCAGCAGCTCGCTTATTTCCGCGGGGACAGGGGGCTACTATGGCTACACCTTC	CASSSLISAGTGGYYGYTF
TRBV5-6	TRBJ1-2	NA	NA	TGTGCCAGCAGCTTGAGTGTAGGTGGCTACACCTTC	CASSLSVGGYTF
TRBV6-5	TRBJ2-7	NA	TRBD1	TGTGCCAGCAGTACAGGGGTCCTCTCCTACGAGCAGTACTTC	CASSTGVLSYEQYF
TRBV7-2	TRBJ1-2	NA	NA	TGTGCCAGCAGCTTAGACCCAGGGATCCTTCATCGGGGCTACACCTTC	CASSLDPGILHRGYTF
TRBV5-1	TRBJ2-7	NA	TRBD2	TGCGCCAGCAGCTTGGATGGGGGGAGGGCCCTTTCCTACGAGCAGTACTTC	CASSLDGGRALSYEQYF
TRBV18	TRBJ2-1	NA	NA	TGTGCCAGCTCACCACCTGTTAGGGGGGTAGTGCTCGCTGAGCAGTTCTTC	CASSPPVRGVVLAEQFF
TRBV12-3/TRBV12-4	TRBJ1-2	NA	NA	TGTGCCAGCAGTTCCCGGTTGGGCTATGGCTACACCTTC	CASSSRLGYGYTF